These 28 T cell receptor beta chains originate from one sample sequenced in a study of T cells expressing NK-cell markers (dated by TCRdb to 2018 to 2020). The library came from 5' RACE. The data were produced on an Illumina HiSeq 2000. Following TCRdb reprocessing, every CDR3 protein sequence forms one entry, and DNA is not provided. The table for this sample shows about 430,000 distinct CDR3 sequences. Of the sample, approximately 1.4% falls within the top ten clones. The sequencing input was blood T cells: a sorted CD56 or NKG2C T cell subset, CD4+ or CD8+ T cells, or bulk PBMC T cells (not recorded which). These receptors all stem from a woman between 45 and 60 years old in good health. Donor details come from another sample of the same person, matched by shared clones.

This rearrangement joins TRBV12-3 or TRBV12-4 to TRBJ2-1; TCRdb names TRBD2, which stays unverified in the absence of DNA. This CDR3 has 15 residues. The CDR3 here is CASSRGARAYNEQFF.

CDR3 sequence reads: CASQGGNEQFF. The chain combines TRBV4-1 with TRBJ2-1; checking the TCRdb D call of TRBD1 is not possible without DNA. The CDR3 sequence is 11 residues long. CDR1 and CDR2 from the germline V gene are MGHRA and YSYEKL.

This CDR3 is CASSLAGGQGEVLFF. The chain combines TRBV12-3 or TRBV12-4 with TRBJ2-1; TCRdb returns TRBD1, unconfirmable since there is no DNA. The CDR3 consists of 15 residues.

The chain couples TRBV4-1 to TRBJ2-3; with no DNA, the TCRdb D assignment of TRBD1 cannot be verified. The CDR3 sequence is 15 residues long. Germline V gene data show CDR1 as MGHRA and CDR2 as YSYEKL. The chain's CDR3 is CASSRLGALADTQYF.

The chain recombines TRBV2 with TRBJ2-3; the TRBD2 assignment by TCRdb is unverifiable without DNA. The V gene's germline CDR1 is SNHLY and CDR2 FYNNEI. This CDR3 is 16 amino acids long. The CDR3 here is CASSSGTAGGTDTQYF.

The V call is TRBV29-1, the J call TRBJ1-2; TCRdb reports TRBD1, a call that lacks DNA to check it against. There are 12 residues in the CDR3. Germline CDR1 is SQVTM and CDR2 is ANQGSEA. The CDR3 is CSVGQGGHGYTF.

The chain combines TRBV18 with TRBJ1-4. This CDR3 is built from 15 residues. Germline V gives CDR1 KGHSH, CDR2 LQKENI. The CDR3 loop is CASSPGGTSNEKLFF.

This chain uses TRBV5-1 with TRBJ2-1; TCRdb picks TRBD1, but there is no DNA to check that call. Germline V gene sequence: CDR1 SGHRS, CDR2 YFSETQ. The CDR3 is 12 residues long. The CDR3 sequence is CASSDTRDEQFF.

The rearrangement joins TRBV20-1 to TRBJ2-3; without DNA, the TCRdb call of TRBD2 cannot be checked. The CDR3 has 16 residues. Germline-derived CDR1 and CDR2 are DFQATT and SNEGSKA (reference sequence). CDR3 region: CSASPSSGRSTDTQYF.

The J gene is TRBJ2-5, the V gene TRBV20-1; TCRdb selects TRBD1, and the lack of DNA leaves this call unchecked. Germline CDR1 reads DFQATT; CDR2 reads SNEGSKA (reference sequence). The CDR3 consists of 16 residues. This chain's CDR3 is CSARDPSRGAGETQYF.

V usage is TRBV24-1 and J usage is TRBJ2-2. The CDR3 is made up of 17 amino acids. The germline V gene encodes CDR1 KGHDR and CDR2 SFDVKD. The CDR3 loop is CATSDLLSEANTGELFF.

This CDR3 is CASSLSAYTIYF. This chain links TRBV12-3 or TRBV12-4 with TRBJ1-3. There are 12 residues in the CDR3.

The rearrangement uses TRBV7-9 and TRBJ2-1; TCRdb designates TRBD1, a call that cannot be tested without DNA. Germline CDR1 SEHNR, CDR2 FQNEAQ (reference sequence). The CDR3 length is 14 residues. This chain's CDR3 is CASSSFRVSNEQFF.

The J gene is TRBJ2-1, the V gene TRBV10-1; no DNA is available, so the TRBD2 call from TCRdb remains unchecked. The length of the CDR3 is 17 residues. Germline CDR1 WNHNN, CDR2 SYGVQD (reference sequence). CDR3 residues: CASSPTSGPPSYNEQFF.

The V call is TRBV11-2, the J call TRBJ2-1; without DNA, the TCRdb call of TRBD2 cannot be checked. Per the germline V gene, CDR1 is SGHAT and CDR2 is FQNNGV. The CDR3 is 14 amino acids. The chain's CDR3 is CASSSLAGVYEQFF.

This rearrangement joins TRBV7-3 to TRBJ2-5. The CDR3 consists of 13 residues. CDR1 is SGHTA and CDR2 is FQGTGA in the germline V gene. CDR3 sequence reads: CASSLTIQETQYF.

The chain is built from TRBV6-1 and TRBJ2-7; TCRdb selects TRBD1, and the lack of DNA leaves this call unchecked. CDR3 length equals 15 residues. Germline CDR1 reads MNHNS; CDR2 reads SASEGT. The chain's CDR3 is CASSEAGQGGYEQYF.

The genes are TRBV7-2 and TRBJ2-2; the D call from TCRdb, TRBD2, cannot be confirmed without DNA. The CDR3 sequence is 16 residues long. Germline V gene data show CDR1 as SGHTA and CDR2 as FQGNSA. CDR3 sequence: CASSLGRSGRTGELFF.

CDR3 residues: CSALRDTKVSGANVLTF. The rearrangement joins TRBV20-1 to TRBJ2-6; without DNA, the TCRdb call of TRBD1 cannot be checked. This CDR3 has 17 residues. Germline V gives CDR1 DFQATT, CDR2 SNEGSKA (reference sequence).

This sequence joins TRBV27 and TRBJ1-1; TCRdb designates TRBD1, a call that cannot be tested without DNA. The CDR3 has 15 amino acids. From germline, CDR1 is MNHEY and CDR2 SMNVEV (reference sequence). CDR3 loop: CASTPSRTLNTEAFF.

The V call is TRBV4-1, the J call TRBJ2-7; the TRBD1 assignment by TCRdb is unverifiable without DNA. Germline V gene lookup returns CDR1 MGHRA and CDR2 YSYEKL. This CDR3 comprises 15 residues. The CDR3 sequence is CASSQGPPGSYEQYF.

The chain employs TRBV4-2 and TRBJ2-1; TCRdb returns TRBD2, unconfirmable since there is no DNA. CDR1 is LGHNA, CDR2 YNFKEQ, per germline. The CDR3 runs to 18 residues. CDR3 in amino acids: CASSIAGGGQLSYNEQFF.

The V call is TRBV7-2, the J call TRBJ2-7. The germline CDR1 and CDR2 sequences are SGHTA and FQGNSA. The CDR3 covers 15 residues. This chain's CDR3 is CASSLLRLGIYEQYF.

The chain's CDR3 is CSARGALTEQFF. The chain links TRBV20-1 to TRBJ2-1. Germline V CDR1 and CDR2: DFQATT, SNEGSKA (reference sequence). The length of the CDR3 is 12 residues.

V usage is TRBV20-1 and J usage is TRBJ2-6; TCRdb's D call of TRBD2 is untestable without DNA. Germline V gene lookup returns CDR1 DFQATT and CDR2 SNEGSKA (reference sequence). This CDR3 has 16 amino acids. The chain's CDR3 is CSAIPGLSSGANVLTF.

This chain connects TRBV20-1 to TRBJ2-2. The germline V gene has CDR1 DFQATT and CDR2 SNEGSKA (reference sequence). This CDR3 is built from 14 residues. CDR3: CSAFDHLAGGELFF.

The V and J genes are TRBV7-9 and TRBJ1-3. The CDR3 spans 11 residues. Germline V gene lookup returns CDR1 SEHNR and CDR2 FQNEAQ (reference sequence). CDR3 sequence reads: CASGEGFTIYF.

The chain recombines TRBV11-1 with TRBJ1-1; the D gene TCRdb calls, TRBD1, cannot be checked with no DNA. The CDR3 length is 14 residues. Germline V lookup: CDR1 SGHAT, CDR2 FQDESV (reference sequence). CDR3 region: CASNPATRNTEAFF.